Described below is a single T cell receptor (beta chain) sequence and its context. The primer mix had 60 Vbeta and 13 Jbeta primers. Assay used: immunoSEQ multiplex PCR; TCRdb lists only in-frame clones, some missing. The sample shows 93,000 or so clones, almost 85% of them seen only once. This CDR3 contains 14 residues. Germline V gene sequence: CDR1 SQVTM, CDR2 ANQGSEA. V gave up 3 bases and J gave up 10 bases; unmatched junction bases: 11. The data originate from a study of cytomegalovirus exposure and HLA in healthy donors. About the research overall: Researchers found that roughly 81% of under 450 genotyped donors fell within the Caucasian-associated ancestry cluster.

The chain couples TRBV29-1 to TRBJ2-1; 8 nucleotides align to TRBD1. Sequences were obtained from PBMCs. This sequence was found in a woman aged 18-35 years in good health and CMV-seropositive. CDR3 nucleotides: TGCAGCGTTGATTCGGACAGGGCCACCGGGGAGCAGTTCTTC. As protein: CSVDSDRATGEQFF.